This T cell receptor (beta chain) was profiled in a study of neurological immune-mediated disorders. Healthy controls comprised blood bank volunteers in Maryland, USA. With 10-nucleotide random UMIs, 5'RACE was used to make the cDNA. MiXCR was run by TCRdb on the 5' RACE reads, yielding one entry per CDR3 protein. The table lists 84,000 or so distinct CDR3 sequences, over 9% of them singletons. This clonotype was recorded many times. The antigen is not known. The study, taken as a whole, reports: No sharing of CDR3 amino acid sequences was observed among expanded clones across subjects, suggesting private repertoires in all groups.

V dropped 0 bases and J dropped 3 bases, with 10 bases sitting between them. In germline, CDR1 is SGHRS, CDR2 YFSETQ. The CDR3 covers 15 residues. The receptor was isolated from a man aged 40-49 years in good health. Specimen: PBMCs. The V gene is TRBV5-1, the J gene TRBJ2-1; D perhaps matches TRBD2 (6 bases). CDR3 sequence: CASSLGGTDYNEQFF. CDR3 DNA sequence: TGCGCCAGCAGCTTGGGAGGGACTGACTACAATGAGCAGTTCTTC. Full variable domain (remainder filled in from reference TRBV5-1 and TRBJ2-1): KAGVTQTPRYLIKTRGQQVTLSCSPISGHRSVSWYQQTPGQGLQFLFEYFSETQRNKGNFPGRFSGRQFSNSRSEMNVSTLELGDSALYLCASSLGGTDYNEQFFGPGTRLTVL.